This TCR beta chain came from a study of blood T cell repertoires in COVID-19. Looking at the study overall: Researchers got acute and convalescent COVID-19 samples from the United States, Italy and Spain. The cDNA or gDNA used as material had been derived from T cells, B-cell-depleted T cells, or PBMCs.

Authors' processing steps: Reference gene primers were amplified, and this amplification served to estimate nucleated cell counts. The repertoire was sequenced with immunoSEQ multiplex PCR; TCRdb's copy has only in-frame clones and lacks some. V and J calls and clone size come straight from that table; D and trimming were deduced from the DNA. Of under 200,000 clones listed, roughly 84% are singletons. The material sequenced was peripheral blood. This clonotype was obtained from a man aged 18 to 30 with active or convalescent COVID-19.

The CDR3 loop reads CASSLRQGSTDTQYF. The CDR3 DNA follows: TGCGCCAGCAGCTTGCGACAGGGTAGCACAGATACGCAGTATTTT. The genes are TRBV5-1 and TRBJ2-3, with 7 bases lining up with TRBD1. This CDR3 is built from 15 residues. Germline V gives CDR1 SGHRS, CDR2 YFSETQ. Trimming took 1 base from V and 0 from J; bases not matched to a gene: 2.